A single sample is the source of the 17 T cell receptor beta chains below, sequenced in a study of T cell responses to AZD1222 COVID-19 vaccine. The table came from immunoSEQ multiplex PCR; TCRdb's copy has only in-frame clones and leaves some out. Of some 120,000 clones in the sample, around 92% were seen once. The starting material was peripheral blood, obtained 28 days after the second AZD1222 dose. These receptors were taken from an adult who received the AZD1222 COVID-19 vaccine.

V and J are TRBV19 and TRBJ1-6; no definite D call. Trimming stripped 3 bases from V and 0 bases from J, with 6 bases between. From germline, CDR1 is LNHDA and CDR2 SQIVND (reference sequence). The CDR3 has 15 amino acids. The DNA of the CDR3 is TGTGCCAGTAGTATTGTGAGCTCCTATAATTCACCCCTCCACTTT. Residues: CASSIVSSYNSPLHF.

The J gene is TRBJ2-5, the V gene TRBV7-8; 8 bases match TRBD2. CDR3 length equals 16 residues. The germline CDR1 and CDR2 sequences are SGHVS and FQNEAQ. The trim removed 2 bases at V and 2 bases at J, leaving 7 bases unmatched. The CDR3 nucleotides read TGTGCCAGCAGCTTATTGGCGGGGGGTGGGCAAGAGACCCAGTACTTC. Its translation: CASSLLAGGGQETQYF.

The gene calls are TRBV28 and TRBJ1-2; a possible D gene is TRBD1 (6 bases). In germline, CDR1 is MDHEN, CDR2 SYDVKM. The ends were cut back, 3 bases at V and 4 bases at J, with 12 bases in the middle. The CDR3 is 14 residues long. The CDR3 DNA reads TGTGCCAGCAGTTTGCGGGACACGACCTATGGCTACACCTTC. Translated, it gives CASSLRDTTYGYTF.

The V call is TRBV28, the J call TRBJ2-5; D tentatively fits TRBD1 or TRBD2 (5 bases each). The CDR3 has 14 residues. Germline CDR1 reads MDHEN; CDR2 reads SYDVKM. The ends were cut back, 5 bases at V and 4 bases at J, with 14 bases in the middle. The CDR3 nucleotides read TGTGCCAGCAGTGGGACGGGTCCCGGAGAGACCCAGTACTTC. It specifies CASSGTGPGETQYF. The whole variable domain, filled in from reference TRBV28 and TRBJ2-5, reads DVKVTQSSRYLVKRTGEKVFLECVQDMDHENMFWYRQDPGLGLRLIYFSYDVKMKEKGDIPEGYSVSREKKERFSLILESASTNQTSMYLCASSGTGPGETQYFGPGTRLLVL.

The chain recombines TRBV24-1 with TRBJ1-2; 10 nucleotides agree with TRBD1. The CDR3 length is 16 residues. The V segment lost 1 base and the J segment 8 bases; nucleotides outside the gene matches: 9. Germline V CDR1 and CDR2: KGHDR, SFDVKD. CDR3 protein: CATSDFSGQGKRGYTF. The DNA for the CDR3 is TGTGCCACCAGTGATTTCTCGGGACAGGGGAAACGCGGCTACACCTTC.

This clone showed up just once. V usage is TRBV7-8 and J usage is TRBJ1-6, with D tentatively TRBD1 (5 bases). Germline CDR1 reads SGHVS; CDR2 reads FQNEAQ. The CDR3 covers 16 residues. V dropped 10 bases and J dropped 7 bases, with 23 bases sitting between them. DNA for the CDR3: TGTGCCATCGGACCGGGACGCCGGGGGACGAATTCACCCCTCCACTTT. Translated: CAIGPGRRGTNSPLHF.

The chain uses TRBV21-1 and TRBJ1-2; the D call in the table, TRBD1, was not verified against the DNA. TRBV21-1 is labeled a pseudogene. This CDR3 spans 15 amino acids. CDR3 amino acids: CASSKALTGNYGYTF. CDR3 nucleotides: TGTGCCAGCAGCAAAGCCCTGACAGGCAACTATGGCTACACCTTC.

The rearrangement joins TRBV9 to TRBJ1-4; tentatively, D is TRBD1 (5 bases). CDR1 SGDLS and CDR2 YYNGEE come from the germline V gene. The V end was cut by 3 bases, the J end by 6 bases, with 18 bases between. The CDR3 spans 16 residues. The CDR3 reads CASSGGRQGVDEKLFF. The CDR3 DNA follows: TGTGCCAGCAGCGGTGGAAGGCAGGGAGTTGATGAAAAACTGTTTTTT.

As DNA, the CDR3 is TGTGCCACCAGTGACCTCAGCGGGAGGGGGACCAATGAGCAGTTCTTC. Its protein is CATSDLSGRGTNEQFF. The chain combines TRBV24-1 with TRBJ2-1; TRBD2 agrees at 10 bases. Germline lookup yields CDR1 KGHDR and CDR2 SFDVKD. The J segment lost 6 bases and the V segment lost 4 bases, leaving 8 bases of the junction unmatched. CDR3 length: 16 residues.

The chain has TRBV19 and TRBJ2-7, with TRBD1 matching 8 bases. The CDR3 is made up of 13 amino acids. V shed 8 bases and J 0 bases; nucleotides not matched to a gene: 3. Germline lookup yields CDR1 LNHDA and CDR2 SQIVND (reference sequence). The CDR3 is CASSDRGSYEQYF. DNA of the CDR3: TGTGCCAGTTCCGACAGGGGCTCCTACGAGCAGTACTTC.

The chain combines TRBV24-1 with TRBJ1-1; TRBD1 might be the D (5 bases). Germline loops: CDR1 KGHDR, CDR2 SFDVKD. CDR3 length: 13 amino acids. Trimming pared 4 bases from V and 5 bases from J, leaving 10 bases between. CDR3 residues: CATSEAGWTEAFF. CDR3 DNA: TGTGCCACCAGTGAGGCAGGGTGGACTGAAGCTTTCTTT.

For the CDR3, the DNA is TGTGCCAGCTCACCATGGGAGGGTAACACAGATACGCAGTATTTT. It is translated as CASSPWEGNTDTQYF. The J gene is TRBJ2-3, the V gene TRBV18, with TRBD2 identical over 7 bases. This CDR3 comprises 15 residues. Germline CDR1 reads KGHSH; CDR2 reads LQKENI. Trimming took 2 bases from V and 2 from J; bases not matched to a gene: 4. The full variable domain, its missing parts supplied by reference TRBV18 and TRBJ2-3, is NAGVMQNPRHLVRRRGQEARLRCSPMKGHSHVYWYRQLPEEGLKFMVYLQKENIIDESGMPKERFSAEFPKEGPSILRIQQVVRGDSAAYFCASSPWEGNTDTQYFGPGTRLTVL.

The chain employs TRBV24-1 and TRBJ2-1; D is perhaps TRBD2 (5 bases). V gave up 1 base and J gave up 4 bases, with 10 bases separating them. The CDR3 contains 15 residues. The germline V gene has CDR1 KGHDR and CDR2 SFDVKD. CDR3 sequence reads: CATSDFSRDYNEQFF. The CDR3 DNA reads TGTGCCACCAGTGATTTTTCTCGGGATTACAATGAGCAGTTCTTC.

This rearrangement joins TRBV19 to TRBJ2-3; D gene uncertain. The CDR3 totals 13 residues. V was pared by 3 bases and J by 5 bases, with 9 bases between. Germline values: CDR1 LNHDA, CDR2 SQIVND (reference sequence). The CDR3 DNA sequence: TGTGCCAGTAGTATTGTTGCAGGAGATACGCAGTATTTT. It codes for CASSIVAGDTQYF.

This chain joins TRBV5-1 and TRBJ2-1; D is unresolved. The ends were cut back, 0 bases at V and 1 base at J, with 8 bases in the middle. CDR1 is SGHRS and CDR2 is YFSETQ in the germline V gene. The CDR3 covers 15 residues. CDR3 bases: TGCGCCAGCAGCTTGGGCTCTAGTTCCTACAATGAGCAGTTCTTC. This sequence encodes CASSLGSSSYNEQFF.

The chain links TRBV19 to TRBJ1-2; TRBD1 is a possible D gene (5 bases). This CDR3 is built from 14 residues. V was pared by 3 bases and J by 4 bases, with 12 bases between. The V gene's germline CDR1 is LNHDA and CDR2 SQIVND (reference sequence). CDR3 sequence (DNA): TGTGCCAGTAGTATCAGGGAGGGGTCCTATGGCTACACCTTC. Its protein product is CASSIREGSYGYTF.

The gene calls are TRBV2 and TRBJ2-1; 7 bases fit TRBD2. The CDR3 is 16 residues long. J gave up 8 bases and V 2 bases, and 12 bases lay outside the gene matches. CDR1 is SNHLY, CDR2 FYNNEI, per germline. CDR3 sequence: CASSESKASGPHEQFF. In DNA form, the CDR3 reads TGTGCCAGCAGTGAAAGTAAGGCTAGCGGTCCCCATGAGCAGTTCTTC. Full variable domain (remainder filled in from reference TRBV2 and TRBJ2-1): EPEVTQTPSHQVTQMGQEVILRCVPISNHLYFYWYRQILGQKVEFLVSFYNNEISEKSEIFDDQFSVERPDGSNFTLKIRSTKLEDSAMYFCASSESKASGPHEQFFGPGTRLTVL.